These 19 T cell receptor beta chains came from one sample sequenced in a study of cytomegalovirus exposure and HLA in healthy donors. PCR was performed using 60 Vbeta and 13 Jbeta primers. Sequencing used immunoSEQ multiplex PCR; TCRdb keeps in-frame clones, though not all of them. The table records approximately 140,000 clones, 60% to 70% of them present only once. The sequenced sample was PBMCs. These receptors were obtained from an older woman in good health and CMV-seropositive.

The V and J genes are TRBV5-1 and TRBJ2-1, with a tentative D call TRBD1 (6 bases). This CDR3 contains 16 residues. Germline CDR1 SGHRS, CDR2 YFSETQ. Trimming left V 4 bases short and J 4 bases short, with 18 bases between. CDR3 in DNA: TGCGCCAGCAGCGTCGGGCGAGCAGGGGTGTACAATGAGCAGTTCTTC. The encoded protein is CASSVGRAGVYNEQFF.

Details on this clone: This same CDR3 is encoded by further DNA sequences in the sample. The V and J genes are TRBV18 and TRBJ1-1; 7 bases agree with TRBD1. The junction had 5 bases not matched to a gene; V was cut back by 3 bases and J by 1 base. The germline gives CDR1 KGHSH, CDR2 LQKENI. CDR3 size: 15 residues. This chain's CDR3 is CASSPSGQPNTEAFF. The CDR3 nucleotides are TGTGCCAGCTCACCGTCGGGACAGCCGAACACTGAAGCTTTCTTT. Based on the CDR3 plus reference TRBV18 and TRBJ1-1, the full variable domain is NAGVMQNPRHLVRRRGQEARLRCSPMKGHSHVYWYRQLPEEGLKFMVYLQKENIIDESGMPKERFSAEFPKEGPSILRIQQVVRGDSAAYFCASSPSGQPNTEAFFGQGTRLTVV.

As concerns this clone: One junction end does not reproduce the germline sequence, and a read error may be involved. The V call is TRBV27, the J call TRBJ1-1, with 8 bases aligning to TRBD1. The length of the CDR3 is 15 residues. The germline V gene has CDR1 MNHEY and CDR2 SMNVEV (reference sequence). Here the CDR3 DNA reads TGTGCCAGCAGTCCTGACAGGGGTCTGAACACTGAAACTTTCTTT. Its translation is CASSPDRGLNTETFF.

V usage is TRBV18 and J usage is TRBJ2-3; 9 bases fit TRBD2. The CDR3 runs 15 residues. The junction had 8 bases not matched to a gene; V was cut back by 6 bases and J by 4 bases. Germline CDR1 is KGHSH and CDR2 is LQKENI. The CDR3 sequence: CASSRPGLAPDTQYF. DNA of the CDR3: TGTGCCAGCTCCCGCCCGGGACTAGCCCCAGATACGCAGTATTTT.

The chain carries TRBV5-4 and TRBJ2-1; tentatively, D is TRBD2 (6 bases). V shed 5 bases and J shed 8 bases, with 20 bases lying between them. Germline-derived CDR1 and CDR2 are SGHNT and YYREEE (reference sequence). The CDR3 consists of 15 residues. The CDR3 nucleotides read TGTGCCAGCAGTGGGACTGCTGGCGGGTTCGATGAGCAGTTCTTC. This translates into CASSGTAGGFDEQFF.

The CDR3 loop reads CACPRKGRSPYEQYF. The CDR3 DNA reads as TGTGCCTGCCCCCGAAAGGGGCGTAGCCCCTACGAGCAGTACTTC. The chain recombines TRBV30 with TRBJ2-7, with D possibly being TRBD1 (5 bases). V was clipped by 6 bases and J by 2 bases, with 20 bases between them. The CDR3 contains 15 residues. Germline V gene sequence: CDR1 GTSNPN, CDR2 SVGIG (reference sequence). Full variable domain (outside the CDR3, taken from reference TRBV30 and TRBJ2-7): SQTIHQWPATLVQPVGSPLSLECTVEGTSNPNLYWYRQAAGRGLQLLFYSVGIGQISSEVPQNLSASRPQDRQFILSSKKLLLSDSGFYLCACPRKGRSPYEQYFGPGTRLTVT.

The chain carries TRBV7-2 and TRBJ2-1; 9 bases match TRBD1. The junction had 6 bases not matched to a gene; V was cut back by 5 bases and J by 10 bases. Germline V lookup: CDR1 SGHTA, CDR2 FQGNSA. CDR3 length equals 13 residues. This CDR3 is CASSRSTGGEQFF. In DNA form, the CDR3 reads TGTGCCAGCAGCCGCAGTACAGGGGGCGAGCAGTTCTTC.

CDR3 coding DNA: TGCGCCAGCAGCTCCGGGACTAGCCGAGAGACCCAGTACTTC. It is translated as CASSSGTSRETQYF. This chain joins TRBV5-1 and TRBJ2-5; 9 bases map to TRBD2. Germline V gene sequence: CDR1 SGHRS, CDR2 YFSETQ. Unmatched junction bases numbered 4, after V lost 3 bases and J lost 4 bases. The CDR3 runs 14 residues.

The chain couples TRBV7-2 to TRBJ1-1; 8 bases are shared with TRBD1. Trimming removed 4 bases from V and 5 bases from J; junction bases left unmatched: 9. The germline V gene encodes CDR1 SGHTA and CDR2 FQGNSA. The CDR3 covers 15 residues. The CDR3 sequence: CASSSLTGVGTEAFF. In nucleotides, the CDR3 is TGTGCCAGCAGCTCCCTGACAGGGGTGGGGACTGAAGCTTTCTTT.

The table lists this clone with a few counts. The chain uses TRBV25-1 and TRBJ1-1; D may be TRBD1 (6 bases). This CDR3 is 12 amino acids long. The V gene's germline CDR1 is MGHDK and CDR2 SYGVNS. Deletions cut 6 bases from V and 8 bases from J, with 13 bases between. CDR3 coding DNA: TGTGCCAGCAGCGCCGGGACAACCGAAGCTTTCTTT. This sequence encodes CASSAGTTEAFF.

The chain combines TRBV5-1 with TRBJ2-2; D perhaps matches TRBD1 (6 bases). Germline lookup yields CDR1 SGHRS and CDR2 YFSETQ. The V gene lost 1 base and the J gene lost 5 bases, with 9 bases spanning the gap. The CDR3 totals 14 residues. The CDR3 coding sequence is TGCGCCAGCAGCTTGAGGACAGATACCGGGGAGCTGTTTTTT. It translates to CASSLRTDTGELFF.

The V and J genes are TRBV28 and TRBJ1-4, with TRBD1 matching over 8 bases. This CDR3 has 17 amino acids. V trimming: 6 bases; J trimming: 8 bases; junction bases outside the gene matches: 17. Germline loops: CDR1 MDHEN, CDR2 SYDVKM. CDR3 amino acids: CASRDGTGGRGLEKLFF. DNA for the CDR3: TGTGCCAGCAGGGACGGGACAGGAGGTCGGGGTTTGGAAAAACTGTTTTTT.

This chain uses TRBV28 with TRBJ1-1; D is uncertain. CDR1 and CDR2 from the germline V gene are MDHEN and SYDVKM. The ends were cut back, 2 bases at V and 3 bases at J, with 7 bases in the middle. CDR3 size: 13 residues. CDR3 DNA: TGTGCCAGCAGTTTAACGGGAGACACTGAAGCTTTCTTT. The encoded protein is CASSLTGDTEAFF.

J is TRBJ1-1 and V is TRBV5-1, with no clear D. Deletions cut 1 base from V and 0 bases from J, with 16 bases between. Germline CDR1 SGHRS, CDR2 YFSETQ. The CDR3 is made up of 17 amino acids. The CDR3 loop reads CASSLNRQVIMNTEAFF. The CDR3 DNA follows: TGCGCCAGCAGCTTGAATAGACAAGTTATAATGAACACTGAAGCTTTCTTT.

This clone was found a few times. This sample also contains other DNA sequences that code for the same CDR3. The CDR3 sequence: CASSLDGGTGGYGYTF. CDR3 nucleotide sequence: TGTGCCAGCAGCTTAGATGGGGGGACAGGGGGCTATGGCTACACCTTC. The chain links TRBV11-2 to TRBJ1-2, with TRBD1 matching 11 bases. Germline trimming cut 0 bases from V and 4 bases from J; bases unmatched to any gene: 4. This CDR3 comprises 16 residues. Per the germline V gene, CDR1 is SGHAT and CDR2 is FQNNGV.

CDR3 sequence: CASSLTGSFAETQYF. The CDR3 coding sequence is TGTGCCAGCAGCTTAACGGGGTCATTCGCGGAGACCCAGTACTTC. The chain has TRBV7-2 and TRBJ2-5; tentatively, D is TRBD2 (5 bases). The CDR3 extends over 15 amino acids. V shed 2 bases and J shed 5 bases, with 15 bases lying between them. Germline V gene sequence: CDR1 SGHTA, CDR2 FQGNSA.

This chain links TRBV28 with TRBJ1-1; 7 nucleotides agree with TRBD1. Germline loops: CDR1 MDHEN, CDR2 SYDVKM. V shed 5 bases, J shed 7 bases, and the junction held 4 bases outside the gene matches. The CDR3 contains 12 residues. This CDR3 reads CASSETGLEAFF. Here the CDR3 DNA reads TGTGCCAGCAGTGAGACAGGGCTTGAAGCTTTCTTT.

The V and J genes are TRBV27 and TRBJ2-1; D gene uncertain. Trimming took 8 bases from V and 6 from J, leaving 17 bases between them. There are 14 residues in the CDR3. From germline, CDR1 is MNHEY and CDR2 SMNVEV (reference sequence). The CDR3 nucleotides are TGTGCCAGCGGTTCCCTCGGAGCTAGCAATGAGCAGTTCTTC. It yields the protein CASGSLGASNEQFF.

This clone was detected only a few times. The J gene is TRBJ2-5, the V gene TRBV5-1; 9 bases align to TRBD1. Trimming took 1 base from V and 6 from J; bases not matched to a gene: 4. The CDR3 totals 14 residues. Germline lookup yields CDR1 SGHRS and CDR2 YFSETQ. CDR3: CASSLTGGGKTQYF. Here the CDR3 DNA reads TGCGCCAGCAGCTTGACAGGGGGCGGAAAGACCCAGTACTTC.